The 22 T cell receptor beta chains below were found in one sample sequenced in a study of T cell repertoires in cytomegalovirus infection (dated by TCRdb to about 2019). TCRdb records Illumina HiSeq 1500 as the sequencer. TCRdb's own reprocessing of the public reads used fastp at Q25 and MiXCR and kept productive beta chains. Here each entry gathers all rows of one CDR3 protein and keeps the most common genes and DNA. The sample data list about 260,000 distinct CDR3 sequences, and 9.1% of these were observed just once. About 15% of the sample is in the top ten clones. Sequencing used PBMCs. All receptors come from a human donor in good health (CMV status not recorded). Some clones in this sample may be carry-over from other donors' samples.

Many counts were recorded for this clonotype. This chain uses TRBV6-2 or TRBV6-3 with TRBJ1-6; no reliable D call. The CDR3 contains 13 residues. Per the germline V gene, CDR1 is MNHEY and CDR2 is SVGEGT. V lost 7 bases and J 8 bases, leaving 12 bases between the germline ends. CDR3 loop: CASTSWTDSPLHF. The CDR3 DNA reads as TGTGCCAGCACTTCCTGGACGGATTCACCCCTCCACTTT.

In its sample, this clonotype was seen many times. CDR3 in DNA: TGTGCCCTGAAGGGAGGAGGGGAGCTGTTTTTT. It codes for CALKGGGELFF. J is TRBJ2-2 and V is TRBV19; TRBD2 is a possible D gene (6 bases). The germline CDR1 and CDR2 sequences are LNHDA and SQIVND (reference sequence). The CDR3 contains 11 residues. V shed 11 bases and J shed 8 bases, with 12 bases lying between them.

This clonotype was seen at least ten times. The chain links TRBV7-9 to TRBJ1-4; D not resolved. Trimming took off 2 bases at V and 7 bases at J, with 5 bases between the two ends. Germline assignment: CDR1 SEHNR and CDR2 FQNEAQ (reference sequence). This CDR3 contains 12 residues. The CDR3: CASSLKGEKLFF. CDR3 coding DNA: TGTGCCAGCAGCTTAAAGGGTGAAAAACTGTTTTTT.

J is TRBJ1-6 and V is TRBV7-2, with unresolved D. CDR1 is SGHTA, CDR2 FQGNSA, per germline. The CDR3 is made up of 12 amino acids. V dropped 0 bases and J dropped 13 bases, with 7 bases sitting between them. In nucleotides, the CDR3 is TGTGCCAGCAGCTTAGCCTTACCGCCCCTCCACTTT. It yields the protein CASSLALPPLHF. The whole variable domain, remainder taken from reference TRBV7-2 and TRBJ1-6, is GAGVSQSPSNKVTEKGKDVELRCDPISGHTALYWYRQSLGQGLEFLIYFQGNSAPDKSGLPSDRFSAERTGGSVSTLTIQRTQQEDSAVYLCASSLALPPLHFGNGTRLTVT.

This clonotype was found many times. J is TRBJ2-1 and V is TRBV7-2, with 8 positions matching TRBD2. The V gene end was trimmed by 2 bases and the J gene end by 8 bases; junction bases not matched to a gene: 5. The CDR3 runs to 14 residues. Germline lookup yields CDR1 SGHTA and CDR2 FQGNSA. CDR3 sequence reads: CASSLSPSGYEQFF. The CDR3, as DNA: TGTGCCAGCAGCTTAAGTCCTAGCGGGTATGAGCAGTTCTTC.

There are many counts of this clonotype. This chain uses TRBV20-1 with TRBJ2-1; 11 nucleotides align to TRBD2. Germline V gene lookup returns CDR1 DFQATT and CDR2 SNEGSKA (reference sequence). This CDR3 is 16 amino acids long. The trim removed 0 bases at V and 5 bases at J, leaving 6 bases unmatched. The CDR3 is CSARDLTSGSHNEQFF. The CDR3 bases are TGCAGTGCTAGAGATCTAACTAGCGGGAGCCACAATGAGCAGTTCTTC.

This clonotype was counted many times. The chain has TRBV7-2 and TRBJ2-2; the D is unclear. Trimming removed 5 bases at V and 0 bases at J, with 16 bases between. CDR3 length equals 17 residues. Germline V gene data show CDR1 as SGHTA and CDR2 as FQGNSA. The CDR3 region has the DNA TGTGCCAGCAGCCGCTCTTCGCGGAACGCGAACACCGGGGAGCTGTTTTTT. This translates into CASSRSSRNANTGELFF.

This clonotype has a count of ten or more. The chain carries TRBV18 and TRBJ2-1, with D perhaps matching TRBD1 or TRBD2 (5 bases each). The V end was cut by 3 bases, the J end by 8 bases, with 11 bases between. CDR3 length: 13 amino acids. Germline CDR1 and CDR2: KGHSH and LQKENI. Here the CDR3 reads CASSPPRGHEQFF. CDR3 bases: TGTGCCAGCTCACCTCCGAGGGGACATGAGCAGTTCTTC.

This clonotype was observed a single time. The chain joins TRBV29-1 to TRBJ2-5; no reliable D call. V was shortened by 7 bases and J by 7 bases, with 16 bases between the two germline ends. The CDR3 spans 12 residues. In germline, CDR1 is SQVTM, CDR2 ANQGSEA. CDR3 in amino acids: CSAPTGTGTQYF. The CDR3, as DNA: TGCAGCGCCCCGACTGGAACGGGGACCCAGTACTTC.

The J gene is TRBJ1-5, the V gene TRBV19; TRBD1 aligns across 8 bases. There are 16 residues in the CDR3. Per germline, CDR1 LNHDA and CDR2 SQIVND (reference sequence). Trimming took 7 bases from V and 4 from J; bases not matched to a gene: 12. The CDR3 protein is CASTTGTGAQNQPQHF. In nucleotides, the CDR3 is TGTGCCAGTACCACCGGGACAGGCGCTCAAAATCAGCCCCAGCATTTT. The full variable domain, in which reference TRBV19 and TRBJ1-5 provide the parts outside the CDR3, is DGGITQSPKYLFRKEGQNVTLSCEQNLNHDAMYWYRQDPGQGLRLIYYSQIVNDFQKGDIAEGYSVSREKKESFPLTVTSAQKNPTAFYLCASTTGTGAQNQPQHFGDGTRLSIL.

Ten or more counts support this clonotype. The rearrangement joins TRBV6-5 to TRBJ1-1; D remains ambiguous. Per the germline V gene, CDR1 is MNHEY and CDR2 is SVGAGI. This CDR3 is 13 amino acids long. The V end was cut by 2 bases, the J end by 4 bases, with 8 bases between. CDR3 amino acids: CASSYGLRTEAFF. DNA of the CDR3: TGTGCCAGCAGTTACGGACTGCGCACTGAAGCTTTCTTT.

This clonotype was recorded at least ten times. At one boundary the junction diverges from the germline segment, which might be a read error. The V gene is TRBV7-7, the J gene TRBJ2-3; a weak D match, TRBD1 (6 bases). The length of the CDR3 is 19 residues. CDR1 and CDR2 (germline): SSHAT, FNYEAQ (reference sequence). The CDR3 sequence: CASSLGGPLLGSSTDTQYF. CDR3 nucleotide sequence: TGTGCTAGCAGCTTAGGGGGACCGCTGTTGGGTTCAAGCACAGATACGCAGTATTTT.

This clonotype was counted at least ten times. The CDR3 reads CASSPLAVSLGQFF. DNA of the CDR3: TGTGCCAGCAGCCCCTTAGCGGTTAGCCTAGGGCAGTTCTTC. The rearrangement links TRBV7-2 to TRBJ2-1; D might be TRBD2 (6 bases). The CDR3 spans 14 residues. Deletions cut 5 bases from V and 12 bases from J, with 20 bases between. The germline V gene encodes CDR1 SGHTA and CDR2 FQGNSA.

This clonotype was seen many times. V is TRBV7-9 and J is TRBJ1-1; the match to TRBD1 covers 9 bases. Germline trimming cut 3 bases from V and 1 base from J; bases unmatched to any gene: 6. The CDR3 is 16 amino acids. CDR1 is SEHNR, CDR2 FQNEAQ, per germline (reference sequence). CDR3 DNA sequence: TGTGCCAGCAGCTTCCCGGGACAGGGTGAGAACACTGAAGCTTTCTTT. It specifies CASSFPGQGENTEAFF.

There are many counts of this clonotype. The chain carries TRBV18 and TRBJ1-1; D remains unclear. The V gene's germline CDR1 is KGHSH and CDR2 LQKENI. The V and J ends lost 2 bases and 1 base respectively, with 14 bases between them. The CDR3 consists of 16 residues. This CDR3 reads CASSPDFGRQNTEAFF. The CDR3 nucleotides read TGTGCCAGCTCACCAGATTTCGGGAGACAGAACACTGAAGCTTTCTTT.

The V gene is TRBV7-2, the J gene TRBJ1-3, with 7 nucleotides matching TRBD1. CDR1 SGHTA and CDR2 FQGNSA come from the germline V gene. The V gene end was trimmed by 5 bases and the J gene end by 0 bases; junction bases not matched to a gene: 7. This CDR3 comprises 16 residues. CDR3 in DNA: TGTGCCAGCAGCCTTCTGGGGACAGACTCTGGAAACACCATATATTTT. Translation: CASSLLGTDSGNTIYF.

This clonotype was found many times. The V and J genes are TRBV19 and TRBJ1-2, with 9 bases lining up with TRBD1. The V and J ends lost 8 bases and 5 bases, in that order; junction bases with no gene match: 9. The CDR3 extends over 14 amino acids. In germline, CDR1 is LNHDA, CDR2 SQIVND (reference sequence). Here the CDR3 reads CASRWGQGIYGYTF. The CDR3, as DNA: TGTGCCAGTCGCTGGGGACAGGGAATATATGGCTACACCTTC.

This clonotype was observed at least ten times. This chain connects TRBV7-2 to TRBJ2-6, with 9 bases identical to TRBD2. With 3 bases clipped from V and 0 bases from J, the junction kept 6 bases outside the gene matches. Germline V lookup: CDR1 SGHTA, CDR2 FQGNSA. This CDR3 is built from 18 residues. In DNA, the CDR3 is TGTGCCAGCAGCTTCTTCCTAGCGGGGAGCTCTGGGGCCAACGTCCTGACTTTC. Amino acids: CASSFFLAGSSGANVLTF.

At least ten counts were recorded for this clonotype. V is TRBV7-2 and J is TRBJ2-7; possibly TRBD2 for D (5 bases). V gave up 7 bases and J gave up 4 bases, with 14 bases separating them. The CDR3 spans 13 residues. CDR1 and CDR2 from the germline V gene are SGHTA and FQGNSA. The chain's CDR3 is CASTIGLAYEQYF. CDR3 DNA: TGTGCCAGCACCATAGGACTTGCTTACGAGCAGTACTTC.

The V call is TRBV7-2, the J call TRBJ1-2; D is unresolved. Germline values: CDR1 SGHTA, CDR2 FQGNSA. The CDR3 extends over 14 amino acids. Trimming took off 1 base at V and 8 bases at J, with 14 bases between the two ends. The CDR3 sequence is CASSLVSLNGGYTF. Here the CDR3 DNA reads TGTGCCAGCAGCTTAGTGTCGTTAAACGGAGGCTACACCTTC.

The rearrangement links TRBV6-1 to TRBJ1-6, with TRBD1 as a possible D gene (6 bases). The CDR3 is made up of 14 amino acids. With 9 bases removed from V and 7 bases from J, the gap between germline ends came to 16 bases. The germline gives CDR1 MNHNS, CDR2 SASEGT. The CDR3 bases are TGTGCCAGTGTAGGGGGTTCCGTGAATTCACCCCTCCACTTT. Translating it yields CASVGGSVNSPLHF.

This sequence joins TRBV7-2 and TRBJ2-7; TRBD2 matches at 10 bases. Unmatched junction bases numbered 6, after V lost 4 bases and J lost 0 bases. Germline V CDR1 and CDR2: SGHTA, FQGNSA. This CDR3 has 16 residues. CDR3 nucleotides: TGTGCCAGCAGCTCACGGACTAGCGGAACCTCCTACGAGCAGTACGTC. It is translated as CASSSRTSGTSYEQYV.